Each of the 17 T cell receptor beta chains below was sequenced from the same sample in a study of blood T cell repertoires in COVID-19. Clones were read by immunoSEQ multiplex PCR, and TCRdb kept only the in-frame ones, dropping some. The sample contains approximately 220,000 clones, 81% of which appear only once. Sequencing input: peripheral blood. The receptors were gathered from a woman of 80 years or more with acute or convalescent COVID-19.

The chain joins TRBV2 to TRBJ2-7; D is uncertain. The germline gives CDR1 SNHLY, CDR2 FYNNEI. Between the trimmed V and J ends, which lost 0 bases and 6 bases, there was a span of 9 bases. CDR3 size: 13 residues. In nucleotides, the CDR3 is TGTGCCAGCAGTGAAGCGCCACAGCCCGAGCAGTACTTC. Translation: CASSEAPQPEQYF.

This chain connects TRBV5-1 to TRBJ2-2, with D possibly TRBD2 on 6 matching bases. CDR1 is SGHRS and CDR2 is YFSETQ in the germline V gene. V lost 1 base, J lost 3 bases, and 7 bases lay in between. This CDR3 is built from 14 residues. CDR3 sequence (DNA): TGCGCCAGCAGCTTGACGGGGGACACCGGGGAGCTGTTTTTT. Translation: CASSLTGDTGELFF.

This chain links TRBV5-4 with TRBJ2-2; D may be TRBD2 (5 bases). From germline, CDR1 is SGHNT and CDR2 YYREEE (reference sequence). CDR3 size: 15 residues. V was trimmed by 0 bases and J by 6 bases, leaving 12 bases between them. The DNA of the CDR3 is TGTGCCAGCAGCTTGGTCGGGATCAAACCCGGGGAGCTGTTTTTT. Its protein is CASSLVGIKPGELFF.

CDR3: CASSTLDRLYGYTF. The CDR3 nucleotides are TGTGCCAGCAGCACCTTGGACAGGTTATATGGCTACACCTTC. V is TRBV11-2 and J is TRBJ1-2; 7 bases are a match to TRBD1. J was trimmed by 5 bases and V by 5 bases; bases with no gene match: 8. Germline CDR1 and CDR2: SGHAT and FQNNGV. This CDR3 has 14 residues.

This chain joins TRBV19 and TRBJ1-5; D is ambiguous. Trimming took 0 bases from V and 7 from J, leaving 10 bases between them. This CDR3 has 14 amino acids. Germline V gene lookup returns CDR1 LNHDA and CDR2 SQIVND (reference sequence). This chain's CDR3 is CASSIEEVGQPQHF. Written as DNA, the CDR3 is TGTGCCAGTAGTATAGAGGAGGTGGGCCAGCCCCAGCATTTT.

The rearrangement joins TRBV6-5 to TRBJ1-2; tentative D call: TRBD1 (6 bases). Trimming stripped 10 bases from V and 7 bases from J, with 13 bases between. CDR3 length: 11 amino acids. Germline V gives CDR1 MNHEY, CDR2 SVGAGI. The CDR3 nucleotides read TGTGCCACCAACGGGGGGCTTGGCTACACCTTC. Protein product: CATNGGLGYTF.

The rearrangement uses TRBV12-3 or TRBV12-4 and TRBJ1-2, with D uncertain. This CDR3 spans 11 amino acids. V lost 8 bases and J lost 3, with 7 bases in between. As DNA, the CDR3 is TGTGCCAGCCTCAGTTACTATGGCTACACCTTC. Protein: CASLSYYGYTF.

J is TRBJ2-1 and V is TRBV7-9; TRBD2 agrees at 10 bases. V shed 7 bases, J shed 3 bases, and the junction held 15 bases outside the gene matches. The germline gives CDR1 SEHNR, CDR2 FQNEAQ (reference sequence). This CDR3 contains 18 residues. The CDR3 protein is CASTSPRSGGAYYNEQFF. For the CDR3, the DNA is TGTGCCAGCACCTCGCCGAGGAGCGGGGGGGCGTACTACAATGAGCAGTTCTTC.

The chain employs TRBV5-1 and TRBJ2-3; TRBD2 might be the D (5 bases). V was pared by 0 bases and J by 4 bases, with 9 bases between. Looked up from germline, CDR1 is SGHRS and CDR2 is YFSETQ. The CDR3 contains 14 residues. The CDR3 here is CASSLVDLSDTQYF. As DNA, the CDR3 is TGCGCCAGCAGCTTGGTGGACTTGTCAGATACGCAGTATTTT.

CDR3 DNA: TGCGCCAGTGGTACGGGAGTTGGCACAGATACGCAGTATTTT. Its translation: CASGTGVGTDTQYF. The chain recombines TRBV5-1 with TRBJ2-3, with a tentative D call TRBD2 (6 bases). Germline assignment: CDR1 SGHRS and CDR2 YFSETQ. The CDR3 is 14 amino acids. Between the trimmed V and J ends, which lost 8 bases and 1 base, there was a span of 14 bases.

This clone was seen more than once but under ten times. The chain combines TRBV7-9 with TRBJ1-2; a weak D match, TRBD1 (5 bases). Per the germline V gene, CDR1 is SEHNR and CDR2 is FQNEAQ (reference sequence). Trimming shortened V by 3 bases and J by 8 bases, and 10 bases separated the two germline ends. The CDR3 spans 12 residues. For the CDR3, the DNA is TGTGCCAGCAGCTTCGACAGAGTGGGCTACACCTTC. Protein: CASSFDRVGYTF.

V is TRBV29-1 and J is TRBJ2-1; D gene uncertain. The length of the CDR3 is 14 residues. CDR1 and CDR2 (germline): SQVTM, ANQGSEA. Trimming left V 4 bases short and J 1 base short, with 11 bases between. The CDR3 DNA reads TGCAGCGTTGCGACGGAGAGATCCTACAATGAGCAGTTCTTC. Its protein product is CSVATERSYNEQFF.

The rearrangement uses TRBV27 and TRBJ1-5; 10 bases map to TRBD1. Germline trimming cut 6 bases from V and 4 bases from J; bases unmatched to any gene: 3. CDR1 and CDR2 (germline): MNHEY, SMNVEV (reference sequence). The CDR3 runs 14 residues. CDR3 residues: CASSRQGANQPQHF. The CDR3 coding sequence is TGTGCCAGCAGCCGACAGGGGGCGAATCAGCCCCAGCATTTT.

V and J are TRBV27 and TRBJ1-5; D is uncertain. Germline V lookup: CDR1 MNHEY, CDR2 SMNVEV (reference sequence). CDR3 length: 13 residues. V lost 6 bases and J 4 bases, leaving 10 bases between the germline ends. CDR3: CASSFVGNQPQHF. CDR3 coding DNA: TGTGCCAGCAGCTTCGTCGGGAATCAGCCCCAGCATTTT.

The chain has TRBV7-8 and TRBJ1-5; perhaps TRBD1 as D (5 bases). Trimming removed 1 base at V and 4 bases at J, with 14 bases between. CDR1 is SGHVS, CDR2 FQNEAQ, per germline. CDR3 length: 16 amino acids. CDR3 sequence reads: CASSLVSGKGNQPQHF. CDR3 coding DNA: TGTGCCAGCAGCTTAGTTTCAGGGAAAGGAAATCAGCCCCAGCATTTT.

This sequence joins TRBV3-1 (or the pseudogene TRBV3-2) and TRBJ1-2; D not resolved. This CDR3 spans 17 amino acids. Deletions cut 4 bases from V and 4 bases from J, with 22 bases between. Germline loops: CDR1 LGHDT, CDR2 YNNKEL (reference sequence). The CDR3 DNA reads TGTGCCAGCAGCCCCCAGGTCCGCGGCGTGGGAGTCTATGGCTACACCTTC. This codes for CASSPQVRGVGVYGYTF.

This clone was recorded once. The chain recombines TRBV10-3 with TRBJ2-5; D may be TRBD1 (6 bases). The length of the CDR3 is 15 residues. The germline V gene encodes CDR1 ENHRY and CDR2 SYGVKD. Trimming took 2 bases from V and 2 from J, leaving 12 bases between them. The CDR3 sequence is CAISERGHPQETQYF. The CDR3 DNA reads TGTGCCATCAGTGAGAGGGGACATCCGCAAGAGACCCAGTACTTC.